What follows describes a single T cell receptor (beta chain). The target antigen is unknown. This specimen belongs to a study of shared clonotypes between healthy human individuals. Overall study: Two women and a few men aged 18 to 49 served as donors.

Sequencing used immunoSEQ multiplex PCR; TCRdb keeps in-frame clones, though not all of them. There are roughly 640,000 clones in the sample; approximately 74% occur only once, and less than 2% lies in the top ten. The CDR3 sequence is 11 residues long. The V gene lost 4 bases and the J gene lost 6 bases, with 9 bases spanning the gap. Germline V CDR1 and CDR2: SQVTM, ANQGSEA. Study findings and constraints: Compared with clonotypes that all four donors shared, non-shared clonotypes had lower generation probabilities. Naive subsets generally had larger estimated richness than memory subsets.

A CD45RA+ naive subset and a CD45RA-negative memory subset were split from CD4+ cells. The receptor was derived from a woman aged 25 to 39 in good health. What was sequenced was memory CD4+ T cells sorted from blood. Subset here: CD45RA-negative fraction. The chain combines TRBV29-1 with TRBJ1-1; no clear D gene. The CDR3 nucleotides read TGCAGCGTTGCGGTGAATCCTGAAGCTTTCTTT. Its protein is CSVAVNPEAFF.